The 15 T cell receptor beta chains below were found in one sample sequenced in a study of blood T cell repertoires in COVID-19. The protocol was immunoSEQ multiplex PCR, while the TCRdb copy is restricted to in-frame clones and leaves out a portion. Among 20,000 to 25,000 clones listed, 80% were seen once. The specimen sequenced was peripheral blood. These receptors came from a man in his sixties with active COVID-19.

This clone came up once. V usage is TRBV12-5 and J usage is TRBJ1-5; TRBD1 agrees at 8 bases. The CDR3 is 18 amino acids. V gave up 1 base and J gave up 0 bases; unmatched junction bases: 8. Looked up from germline, CDR1 is LGHNT and CDR2 is FRNRAP. The CDR3 DNA reads TGTGCTAGTGGTTTGGCCCTCACAGGGGGTTATAGCAATCAGCCCCAGCATTTT. Amino acids: CASGLALTGGYSNQPQHF.

This clone appeared a single time. This rearrangement joins TRBV11-2 to TRBJ2-1; 8 positions agree with TRBD2. The CDR3 sequence is 15 residues long. V lost 0 bases, J lost 6 bases, and 4 bases stayed unmatched. Germline-derived CDR1 and CDR2 are SGHAT and FQNNGV. The CDR3, as DNA: TGTGCCAGCAGCTTAGATCGGACTAGCTCCAATGAGCAGTTCTTC. Protein: CASSLDRTSSNEQFF.

The chain recombines TRBV19 with TRBJ1-1; D might be TRBD1 (5 bases). Germline CDR1 LNHDA, CDR2 SQIVND (reference sequence). There are 15 residues in the CDR3. Trimming stripped 5 bases from V and 2 bases from J, with 15 bases between. For the CDR3, the DNA is TGTGCCAGTAGTCACGTGGGGGGGGGAAACACTGAAGCTTTCTTT. It yields the protein CASSHVGGGNTEAFF.

V gene TRBV25-1 combines with J gene TRBJ2-3; a weak D match, TRBD2 (5 bases). V lost 7 bases and J 1 base, leaving 12 bases between the germline ends. There are 14 residues in the CDR3. Germline V gene lookup returns CDR1 MGHDK and CDR2 SYGVNS. The CDR3 loop reads CASKLGRGTDTQYF. The CDR3 DNA follows: TGTGCCAGCAAACTAGGAAGAGGCACAGATACGCAGTATTTT.

The V gene is TRBV19, the J gene TRBJ2-1, with 9 bases aligning to TRBD1. This CDR3 has 14 residues. CDR1 is LNHDA, CDR2 SQIVND, per germline (reference sequence). V was clipped by 5 bases and J by 5 bases; unmatched bases: 4. CDR3 nucleotide sequence: TGTGCCAGTAGTGGGGACAGGGAACACAATGAGCAGTTCTTC. The encoded protein is CASSGDREHNEQFF.

The chain recombines TRBV28 with TRBJ1-2, with a tentative D call TRBD1 (5 bases). CDR3 length: 13 amino acids. Germline lookup yields CDR1 MDHEN and CDR2 SYDVKM. V shed 11 bases and J shed 4 bases, with 17 bases lying between them. The CDR3, as DNA: TGTGCCTCCTCTCTCAGGGTTAGCTATGGCTACACCTTC. Protein: CASSLRVSYGYTF.

V and J are TRBV7-9 and TRBJ2-1; possible D gene TRBD2, 5 bases. V shed 6 bases and J shed 0 bases, with 6 bases lying between them. This CDR3 is built from 13 residues. Germline lookup yields CDR1 SEHNR and CDR2 FQNEAQ (reference sequence). CDR3: CASSRGSYNEQFF. The CDR3 DNA sequence: TGTGCCAGCAGTCGGGGCTCCTACAATGAGCAGTTCTTC. Drawing the rest from reference TRBV7-9 and TRBJ2-1, the complete variable domain is DTGVSQNPRHKITKRGQNVTFRCDPISEHNRLYWYRQTLGQGPEFLTYFQNEAQLEKSRLLSDRFSAERPKGSFSTLEIQRTEQGDSAMYLCASSRGSYNEQFFGPGTRLTVL.

Details on this clone: Other DNA sequences within the sample encode an identical CDR3. The gene calls are TRBV6-5 and TRBJ1-6; the D is unclear. Germline V gene sequence: CDR1 MNHEY, CDR2 SVGAGI. The V end lost 0 bases, the J end lost 7 bases, and 4 bases lay between the germline ends. The CDR3 totals 13 residues. CDR3 coding DNA: TGTGCCAGCAGTTACTCGGGCAATTCACCCCTCCACTTT. Amino acids: CASSYSGNSPLHF.

The chain couples TRBV29-1 to TRBJ2-2; TRBD2 agrees at 8 bases. Germline V gene sequence: CDR1 SQVTM, CDR2 ANQGSEA. This CDR3 comprises 15 residues. With V trimmed by 7 bases and J by 8 bases, 15 bases remained unmatched. CDR3 residues: CSASGLVGPAGELFF. The CDR3 DNA is TGCAGCGCATCGGGACTAGTCGGCCCCGCAGGGGAGCTGTTTTTT.

The CDR3 is CASSQMDFEDEQFF. DNA for the CDR3: TGTGCCAGCAGCCAGATGGACTTCGAGGATGAGCAGTTCTTC. V gene TRBV16 combines with J gene TRBJ2-1; tentative D call: TRBD2 (5 bases). The CDR3 totals 14 residues. The germline CDR1 and CDR2 sequences are KGHSY and FQNENV. The V gene lost 3 bases and the J gene lost 8 bases, with 14 bases spanning the gap.

The genes are TRBV9 and TRBJ2-7; D not certain. Germline V gene sequence: CDR1 SGDLS, CDR2 YYNGEE. The CDR3 length is 15 residues. V was cut by 0 bases and J by 4 bases, with 14 bases left in between. The CDR3: CASSVEPANLYEQYF. As DNA, the CDR3 is TGTGCCAGCAGCGTAGAGCCAGCGAACCTGTACGAGCAGTACTTC.

The chain uses TRBV21-1 and TRBJ2-5; TRBD1 is the table's D call and was not checked against the DNA. TRBV21-1 is recorded as a pseudogene. The CDR3 loop spans 17 amino acids. CDR3 region: CASSKGGITGVPETQYF. The CDR3 bases are TGTGCCAGCAGCAAAGGGGGCATAACAGGGGTTCCGGAGACCCAGTACTTC.

V usage is TRBV3-1 (or the pseudogene TRBV3-2) and J usage is TRBJ2-2; the D gene is possibly TRBD1 (6 bases). Per germline, CDR1 LGHDT and CDR2 YNNKEL (reference sequence). Trimming cost V 3 bases and J 0 bases, with 11 bases left between them. This CDR3 spans 16 amino acids. CDR3 coding DNA: TGTGCCAGCAGCCACCCAGGGGATTCGAACACCGGGGAGCTGTTTTTT. Translation gives CASSHPGDSNTGELFF.

The CDR3: CASSLTSGRTDTQYF. CDR3 DNA: TGTGCCAGCAGCTTAACTAGCGGGAGAACAGATACGCAGTATTTT. The chain recombines TRBV7-3 with TRBJ2-3; 9 bases align to TRBD2. Germline values: CDR1 SGHTA, CDR2 FQGTGA. This CDR3 comprises 15 residues. V trimming: 0 bases; J trimming: 3 bases; junction bases outside the gene matches: 1.

CDR3 nucleotides: TGTGCCAGCAGCTTAGGACTACACACAGATACGCAGTATTTT. It encodes CASSLGLHTDTQYF. The chain carries TRBV11-2 and TRBJ2-3; D might be TRBD2 (5 bases). This CDR3 is 14 amino acids long. Looked up from germline, CDR1 is SGHAT and CDR2 is FQNNGV. With 1 base removed from V and 2 bases from J, the gap between germline ends came to 7 bases.